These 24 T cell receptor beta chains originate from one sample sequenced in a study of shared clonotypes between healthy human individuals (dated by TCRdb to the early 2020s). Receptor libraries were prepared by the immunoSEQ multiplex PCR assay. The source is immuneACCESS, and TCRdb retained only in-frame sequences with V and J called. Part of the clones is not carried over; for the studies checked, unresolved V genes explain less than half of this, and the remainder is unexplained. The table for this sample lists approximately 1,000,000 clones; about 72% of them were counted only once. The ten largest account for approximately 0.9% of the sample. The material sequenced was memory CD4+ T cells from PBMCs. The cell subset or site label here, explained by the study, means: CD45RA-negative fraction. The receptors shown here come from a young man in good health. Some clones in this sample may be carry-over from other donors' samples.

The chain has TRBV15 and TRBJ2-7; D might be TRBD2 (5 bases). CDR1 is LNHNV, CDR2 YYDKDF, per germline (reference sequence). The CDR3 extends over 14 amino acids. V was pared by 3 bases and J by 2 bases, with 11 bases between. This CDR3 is CATSRAQRAYEQYF. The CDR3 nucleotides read TGTGCCACCAGCAGGGCGCAGAGGGCCTACGAGCAGTACTTC.

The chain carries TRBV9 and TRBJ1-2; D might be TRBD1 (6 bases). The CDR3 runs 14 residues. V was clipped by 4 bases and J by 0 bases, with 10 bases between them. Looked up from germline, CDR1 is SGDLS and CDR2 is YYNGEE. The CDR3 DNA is TGTGCCAGCAGCTCCCAGGGGTCTAACTATGGCTACACCTTC. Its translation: CASSSQGSNYGYTF.

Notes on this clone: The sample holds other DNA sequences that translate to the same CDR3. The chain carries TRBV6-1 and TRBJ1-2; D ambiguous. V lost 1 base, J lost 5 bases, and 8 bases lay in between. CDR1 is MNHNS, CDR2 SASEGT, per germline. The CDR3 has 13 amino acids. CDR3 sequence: CASSEGGGYGYTF. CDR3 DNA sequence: TGTGCCAGCAGTGAAGGAGGAGGTTATGGCTACACCTTC.

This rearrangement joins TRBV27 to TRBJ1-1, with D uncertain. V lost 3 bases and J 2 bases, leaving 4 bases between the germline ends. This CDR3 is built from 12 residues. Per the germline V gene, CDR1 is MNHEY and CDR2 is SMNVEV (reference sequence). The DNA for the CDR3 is TGTGCCAGCAGTTTTCCAAACACTGAAGCTTTCTTT. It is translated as CASSFPNTEAFF.

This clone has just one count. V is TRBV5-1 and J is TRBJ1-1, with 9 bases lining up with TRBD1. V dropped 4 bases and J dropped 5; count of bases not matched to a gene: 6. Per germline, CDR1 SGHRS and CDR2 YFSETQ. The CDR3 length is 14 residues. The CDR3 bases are TGCGCCAGCAGCGGGACAGGGCCGGGGACTGAAGCTTTCTTT. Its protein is CASSGTGPGTEAFF.

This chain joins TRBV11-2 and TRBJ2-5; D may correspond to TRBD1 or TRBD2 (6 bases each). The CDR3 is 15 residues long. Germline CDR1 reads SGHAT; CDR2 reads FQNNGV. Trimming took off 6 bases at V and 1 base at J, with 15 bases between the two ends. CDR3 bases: TGTGCCAGCAGACAGAGGAGGGGGTTCCAAGAGACCCAGTACTTC. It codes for CASRQRRGFQETQYF.

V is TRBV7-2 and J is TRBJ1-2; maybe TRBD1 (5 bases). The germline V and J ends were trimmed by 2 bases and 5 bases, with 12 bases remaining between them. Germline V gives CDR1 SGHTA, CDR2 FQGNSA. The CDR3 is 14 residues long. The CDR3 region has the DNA TGTGCCAGCAGCTTAATCTCGGGGGGATATGGCTACACCTTC. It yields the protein CASSLISGGYGYTF.

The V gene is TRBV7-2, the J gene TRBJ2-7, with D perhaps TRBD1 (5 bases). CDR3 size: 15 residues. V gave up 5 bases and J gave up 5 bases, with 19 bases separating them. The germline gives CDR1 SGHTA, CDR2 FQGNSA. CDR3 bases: TGTGCCAGCAGCCTACTGGGGCAGGGTATGGACGAGCAGTACTTC. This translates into CASSLLGQGMDEQYF. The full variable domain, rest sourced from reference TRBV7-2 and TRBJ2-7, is GAGVSQSPSNKVTEKGKDVELRCDPISGHTALYWYRQSLGQGLEFLIYFQGNSAPDKSGLPSDRFSAERTGGSVSTLTIQRTQQEDSAVYLCASSLLGQGMDEQYFGPGTRLTVT.

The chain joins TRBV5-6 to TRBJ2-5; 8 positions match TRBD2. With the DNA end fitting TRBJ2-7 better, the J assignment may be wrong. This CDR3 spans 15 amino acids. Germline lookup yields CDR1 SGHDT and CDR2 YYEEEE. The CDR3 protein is CASSSPLADSYEQYF. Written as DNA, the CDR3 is TGTGCCAGCAGCTCGCCACTAGCGGATTCCTACGAGCAGTACTTC.

CDR3 residues: CASSHGAPTYEQYF. CDR3 nucleotides: TGTGCCAGCAGTCACGGGGCACCCACCTACGAGCAGTACTTC. This chain uses TRBV6-1 with TRBJ2-7; D is possibly TRBD1 or TRBD2 (5 bases each). The CDR3 has 14 residues. The V gene lost 5 bases and the J gene lost 2 bases, with 13 bases spanning the gap. CDR1 is MNHNS, CDR2 SASEGT, per germline.

CDR3 nucleotides: TGCGCCAGCAGCCAGGGTGTCGGGAGGGCTCCCTACGAGCAGTACTTC. Translating gives CASSQGVGRAPYEQYF. The chain carries TRBV4-1 and TRBJ2-7; 8 nucleotides match TRBD2. CDR1 is MGHRA, CDR2 YSYEKL, per germline. The CDR3 extends over 16 amino acids. Trimming at V came to 3 bases and at J to 2 bases, leaving 9 bases not matched to a gene.

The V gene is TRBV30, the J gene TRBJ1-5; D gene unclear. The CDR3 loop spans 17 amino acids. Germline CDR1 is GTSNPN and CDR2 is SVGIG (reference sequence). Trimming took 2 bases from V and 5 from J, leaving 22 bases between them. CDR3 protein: CAWSTGRPGSLYQPQHF. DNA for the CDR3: TGTGCCTGGAGTACCGGCCGGCCGGGCTCCCTCTATCAGCCCCAGCATTTT. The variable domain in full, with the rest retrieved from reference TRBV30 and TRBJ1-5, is SQTIHQWPATLVQPVGSPLSLECTVEGTSNPNLYWYRQAAGRGLQLLFYSVGIGQISSEVPQNLSASRPQDRQFILSSKKLLLSDSGFYLCAWSTGRPGSLYQPQHFGDGTRLSIL.

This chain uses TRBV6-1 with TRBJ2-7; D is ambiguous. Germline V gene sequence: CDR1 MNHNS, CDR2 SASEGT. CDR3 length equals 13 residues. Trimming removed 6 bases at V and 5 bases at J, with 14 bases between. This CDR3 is CASRALPRDEQYF. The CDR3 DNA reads TGTGCCAGCAGGGCCCTCCCCCGCGACGAGCAGTACTTC.

The CDR3 sequence is CSVDPGGGYEQYF. As DNA, the CDR3 is TGCAGCGTTGATCCGGGGGGAGGCTACGAGCAGTACTTC. The chain uses TRBV29-1 and TRBJ2-7; 7 bases align to TRBD2. This CDR3 region has 13 residues. Germline values: CDR1 SQVTM, CDR2 ANQGSEA. The ends lost 3 bases at V and 3 bases at J; junction bases unmatched: 5.

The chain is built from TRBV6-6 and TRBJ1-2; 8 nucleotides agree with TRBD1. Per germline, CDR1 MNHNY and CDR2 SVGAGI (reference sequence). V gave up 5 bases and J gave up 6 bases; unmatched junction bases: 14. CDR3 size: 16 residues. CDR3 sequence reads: CASSLLPRTGIDGYTF. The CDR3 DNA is TGTGCCAGCAGTCTCCTCCCTAGGACAGGGATTGATGGCTACACCTTC.

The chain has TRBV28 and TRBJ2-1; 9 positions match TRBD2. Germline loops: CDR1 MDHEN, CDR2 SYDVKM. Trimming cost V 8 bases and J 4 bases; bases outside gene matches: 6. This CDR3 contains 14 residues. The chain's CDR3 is CASELAGAYNEQFF. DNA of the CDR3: TGTGCCAGCGAACTAGCGGGCGCTTACAATGAGCAGTTCTTC.

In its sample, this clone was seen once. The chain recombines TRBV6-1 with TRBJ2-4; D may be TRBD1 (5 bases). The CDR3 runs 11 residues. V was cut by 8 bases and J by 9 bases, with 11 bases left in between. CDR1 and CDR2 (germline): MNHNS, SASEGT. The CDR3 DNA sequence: TGTGCCAGCGGCAGGGTAGGCATTCAGTACTTC. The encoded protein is CASGRVGIQYF.

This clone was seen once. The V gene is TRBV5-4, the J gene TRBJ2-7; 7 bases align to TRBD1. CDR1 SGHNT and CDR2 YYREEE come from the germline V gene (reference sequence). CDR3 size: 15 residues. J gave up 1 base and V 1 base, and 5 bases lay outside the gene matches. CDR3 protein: CASSLSGTVSYEQYF. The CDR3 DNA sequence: TGTGCCAGCAGCTTGTCCGGGACAGTTTCCTACGAGCAGTACTTC.

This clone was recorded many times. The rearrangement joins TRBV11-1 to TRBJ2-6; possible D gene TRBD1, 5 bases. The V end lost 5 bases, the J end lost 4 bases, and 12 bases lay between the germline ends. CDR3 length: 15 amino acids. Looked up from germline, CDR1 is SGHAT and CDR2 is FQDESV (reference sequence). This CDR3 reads CASSLRAVGANVLTF. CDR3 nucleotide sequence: TGTGCCAGCAGCCTCAGGGCTGTCGGGGCCAACGTCCTGACTTTC.

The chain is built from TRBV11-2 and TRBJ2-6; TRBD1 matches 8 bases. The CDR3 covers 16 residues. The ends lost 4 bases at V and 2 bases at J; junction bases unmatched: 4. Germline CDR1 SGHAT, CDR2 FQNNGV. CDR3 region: CASSSQGAAGANVLTF. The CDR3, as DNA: TGTGCCAGCAGCTCCCAGGGGGCGGCTGGGGCCAACGTCCTGACTTTC.

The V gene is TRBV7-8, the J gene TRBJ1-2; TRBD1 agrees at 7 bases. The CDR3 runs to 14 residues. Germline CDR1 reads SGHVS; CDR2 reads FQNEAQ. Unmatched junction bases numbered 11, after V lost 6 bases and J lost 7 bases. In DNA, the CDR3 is TGTGCCAGCAGTCCCTTTGACAGGGTATTTGGCTACACCTTC. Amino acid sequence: CASSPFDRVFGYTF.

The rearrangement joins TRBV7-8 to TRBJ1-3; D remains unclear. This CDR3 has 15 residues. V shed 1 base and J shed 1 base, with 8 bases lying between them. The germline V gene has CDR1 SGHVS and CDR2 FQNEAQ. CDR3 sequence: CASSLGSSSGNTIYF. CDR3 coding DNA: TGTGCCAGCAGCTTAGGGTCCTCGTCTGGAAACACCATATATTTT. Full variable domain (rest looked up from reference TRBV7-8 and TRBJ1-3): GAGVSQSPRYKVAKRGQDVALRCDPISGHVSLFWYQQALGQGPEFLTYFQNEAQLDKSGLPSDRFFAERPEGSVSTLKIQRTQQEDSAVYLCASSLGSSSGNTIYFGEGSWLTVV.

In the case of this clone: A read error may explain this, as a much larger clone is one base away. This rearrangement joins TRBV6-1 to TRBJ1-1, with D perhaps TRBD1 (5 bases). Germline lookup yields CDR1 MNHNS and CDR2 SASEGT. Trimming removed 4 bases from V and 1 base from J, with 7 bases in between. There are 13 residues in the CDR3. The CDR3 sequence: CASSGQTNTEAFF. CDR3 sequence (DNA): TGTGCCAGCAGTGGACAGACGAACACTGAAGCTTTCTTT.

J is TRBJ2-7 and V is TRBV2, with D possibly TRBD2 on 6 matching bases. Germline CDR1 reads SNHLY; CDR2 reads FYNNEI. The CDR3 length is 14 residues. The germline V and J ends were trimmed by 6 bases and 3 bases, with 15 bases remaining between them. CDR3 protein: CASRGTRPFYEQYF. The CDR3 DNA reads TGTGCCAGCAGGGGGACTCGGCCCTTCTACGAGCAGTACTTC.